This TCR beta chain comes out of a study of cytomegalovirus exposure and HLA in healthy donors. Study at large: The 130 or so validation repertoires used the same platform as the 550 to 850 first-cohort repertoires (as reported by a later analysis). General observations from the study: Reported results showed that the classifier diagnosed cytomegalovirus status with high specificity and sensitivity. Listed as cytomegalovirus-associated were 150 or so TCR beta chains.

Data came from immunoSEQ multiplex PCR; TCRdb stores just in-frame clones and leaves some out. The table shows 200,000 to 300,000 clones, with 90% occurring only once. Germline values: CDR1 SGHDT, CDR2 YYEEEE. Trimming pared 0 bases from V and 1 base from J, leaving 4 bases between. The CDR3 has 13 amino acids. Notes on this clone: Its specificity is unknown.

The chain carries TRBV5-6 and TRBJ1-1, with D unclear. The TCR was taken from a woman in her thirties in good health and CMV-seronegative. Source material: PBMCs. CDR3 protein: CASSLAGNTEAFF. In DNA, the CDR3 is TGTGCCAGCAGCTTGGCGGGGAACACTGAAGCTTTCTTT.